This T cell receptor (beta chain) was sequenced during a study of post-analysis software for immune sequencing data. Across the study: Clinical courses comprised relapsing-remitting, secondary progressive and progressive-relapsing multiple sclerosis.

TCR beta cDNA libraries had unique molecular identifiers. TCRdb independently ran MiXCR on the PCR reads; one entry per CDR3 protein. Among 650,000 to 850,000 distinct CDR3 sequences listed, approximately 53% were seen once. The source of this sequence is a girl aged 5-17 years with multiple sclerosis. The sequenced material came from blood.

This CDR3 reads CASSYFSGRWMGEQFF. The CDR3 DNA reads as TGTGCCAGCAGTTACTTTAGCGGGAGATGGATGGGTGAGCAGTTCTTC. The chain joins TRBV6-6 to TRBJ2-1, with TRBD2 identical over 9 bases. The CDR3 is made up of 16 amino acids. Germline V gives CDR1 MNHNY, CDR2 SVGAGI (reference sequence). V lost 1 base to trimming and J lost 9 bases; unmatched junction nucleotides: 10.